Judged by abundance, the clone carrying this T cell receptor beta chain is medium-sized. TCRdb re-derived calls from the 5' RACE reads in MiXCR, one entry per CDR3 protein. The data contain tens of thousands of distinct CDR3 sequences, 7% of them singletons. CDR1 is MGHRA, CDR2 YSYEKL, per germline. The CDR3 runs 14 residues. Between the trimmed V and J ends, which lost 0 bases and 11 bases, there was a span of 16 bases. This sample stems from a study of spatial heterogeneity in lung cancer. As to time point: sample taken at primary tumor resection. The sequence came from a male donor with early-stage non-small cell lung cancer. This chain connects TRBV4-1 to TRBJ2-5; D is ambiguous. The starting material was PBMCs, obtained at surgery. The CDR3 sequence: CASSQDRGSAGQYF. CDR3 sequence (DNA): TGCGCCAGCAGCCAAGACCGCGGATCCGCAGGACAGTACTTC.